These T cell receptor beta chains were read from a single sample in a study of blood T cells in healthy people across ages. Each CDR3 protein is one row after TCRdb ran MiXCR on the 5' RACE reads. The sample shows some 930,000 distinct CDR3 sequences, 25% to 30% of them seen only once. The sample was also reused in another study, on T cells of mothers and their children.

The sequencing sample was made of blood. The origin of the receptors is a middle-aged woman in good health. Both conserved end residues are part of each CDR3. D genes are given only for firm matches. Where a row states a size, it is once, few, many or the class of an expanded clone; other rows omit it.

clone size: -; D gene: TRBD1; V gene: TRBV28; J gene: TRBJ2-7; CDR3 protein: CASSTPTTGQDEQYF; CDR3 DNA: TGTGCCAGCAGTACCCCAACGACAGGGCAGGACGAGCAGTACTTC
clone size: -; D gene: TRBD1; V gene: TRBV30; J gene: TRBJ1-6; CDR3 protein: CAWSTGQGNSPLHF; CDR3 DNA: TGTGCCTGGAGTACCGGACAGGGGAATTCACCCCTCCACTTT
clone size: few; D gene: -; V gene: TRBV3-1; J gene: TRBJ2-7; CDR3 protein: CASSHTASPYEQYF; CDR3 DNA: TGTGCCAGCAGCCACACCGCTTCGCCCTACGAGCAGTACTTC
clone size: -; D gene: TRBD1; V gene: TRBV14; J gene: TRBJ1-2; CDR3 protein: CASSQGGGTGTYGYTF; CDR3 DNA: TGTGCCAGCAGCCAAGGAGGCGGGACAGGGACTTATGGCTACACCTTC
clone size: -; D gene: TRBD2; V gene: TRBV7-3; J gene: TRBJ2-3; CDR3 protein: CASSLSAGGGDTQYF; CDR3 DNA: TGTGCCAGCAGCTTATCCGCGGGGGGAGGAGATACGCAGTATTTT
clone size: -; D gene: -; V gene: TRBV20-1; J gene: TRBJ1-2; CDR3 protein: CSASTYGGGHYGYTF; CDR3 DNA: TGCAGTGCTAGTACTTATGGAGGGGGGCACTATGGCTACACCTTC
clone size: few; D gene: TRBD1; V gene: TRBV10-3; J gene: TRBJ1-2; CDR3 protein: CAISESDRVDGYTF; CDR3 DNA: TGTGCCATCAGTGAGTCGGACAGGGTTGACGGCTACACCTTC
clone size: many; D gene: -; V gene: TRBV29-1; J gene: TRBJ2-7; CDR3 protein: CSVRGGGSYEQYF; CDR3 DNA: TGCAGCGTTAGAGGGGGGGGCTCCTACGAGCAGTACTTC
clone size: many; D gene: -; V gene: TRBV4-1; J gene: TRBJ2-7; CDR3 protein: CASSQGGNSYEQYF; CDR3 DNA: TGCGCCAGCAGCCAAGGAGGGAACTCCTACGAGCAGTACTTC
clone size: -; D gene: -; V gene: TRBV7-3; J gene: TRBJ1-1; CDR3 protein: CASSLAGTQNTEAFF; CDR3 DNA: TGTGCCAGCAGCTTAGCGGGGACACAGAACACTGAAGCTTTCTTT
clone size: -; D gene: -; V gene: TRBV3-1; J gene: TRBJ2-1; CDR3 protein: CASSQALQLSYNEQFF; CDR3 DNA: TGTGCCAGCAGCCAAGCGCTGCAACTCTCCTACAATGAGCAGTTCTTC
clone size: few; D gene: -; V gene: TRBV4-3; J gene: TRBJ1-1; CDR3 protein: CASSQGWGNTEAFF; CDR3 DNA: TGCGCCAGCAGCCAAGGTTGGGGAAACACTGAAGCTTTCTTT
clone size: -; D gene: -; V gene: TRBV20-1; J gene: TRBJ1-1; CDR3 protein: CSARVGGALPLAEAFF; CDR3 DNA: TGCAGTGCTAGAGTTGGGGGAGCCTTACCGTTAGCTGAAGCTTTCTTT
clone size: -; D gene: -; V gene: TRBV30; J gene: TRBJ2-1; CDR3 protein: CAWSYSGSYNEQFF; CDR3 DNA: TGTGCCTGGAGTTATAGCGGTTCCTACAATGAGCAGTTCTTC
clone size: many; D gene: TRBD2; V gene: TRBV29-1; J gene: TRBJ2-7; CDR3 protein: CSVLLAAHTLFGYEQYF; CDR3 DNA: TGCAGCGTTCTCCTAGCGGCCCACACGTTATTCGGCTACGAGCAGTACTTC
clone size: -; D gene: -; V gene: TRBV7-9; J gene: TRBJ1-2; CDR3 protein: CASSLSVWSDSFNYGYTF; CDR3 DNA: TGTGCCAGCAGCTTAAGCGTTTGGAGTGACAGCTTTAACTATGGCTACACCTTC
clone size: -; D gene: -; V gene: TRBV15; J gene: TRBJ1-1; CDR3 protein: CATSRAGVMNTEAFF; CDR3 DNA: TGTGCCACCAGCAGGGCAGGGGTTATGAACACTGAAGCTTTCTTT
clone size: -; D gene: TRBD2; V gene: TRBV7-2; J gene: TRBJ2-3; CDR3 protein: CASSSLAGGNSDTQYF; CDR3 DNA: TGTGCCAGCAGCTCCCTAGCGGGGGGCAATTCAGATACGCAGTATTTT
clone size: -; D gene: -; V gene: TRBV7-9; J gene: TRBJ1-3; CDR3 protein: CASSPPQGRSGNTIYF; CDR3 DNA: TGTGCCAGCAGCCCCCCCCAGGGTCGCTCTGGAAACACCATATATTTT
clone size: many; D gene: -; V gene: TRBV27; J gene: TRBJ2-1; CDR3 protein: CASSFIGGRLEQFF; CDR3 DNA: TGTGCCAGCAGTTTCATCGGGGGCCGACTAGAGCAGTTCTTC
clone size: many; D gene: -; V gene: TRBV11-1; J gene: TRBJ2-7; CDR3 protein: CASSLAVLPSYEQYF; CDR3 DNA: TGTGCCAGCAGCTTAGCAGTCTTACCTTCCTACGAGCAGTACTTC
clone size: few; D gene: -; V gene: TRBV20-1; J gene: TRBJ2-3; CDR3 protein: CSARELPRGGSGTDTQYF; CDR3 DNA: TGCAGTGCTAGAGAGCTCCCGCGCGGCGGGTCGGGTACGGATACGCAGTATTTT
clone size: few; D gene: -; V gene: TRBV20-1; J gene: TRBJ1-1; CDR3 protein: CSATQDGRLNTEAFF; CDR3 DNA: TGCAGTGCTACTCAGGACGGTCGGCTGAACACTGAAGCTTTCTTT
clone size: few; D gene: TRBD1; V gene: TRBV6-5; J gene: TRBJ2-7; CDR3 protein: CASRPGGRDEQYF; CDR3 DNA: TGTGCCAGCAGGCCAGGGGGCAGGGACGAGCAGTACTTC
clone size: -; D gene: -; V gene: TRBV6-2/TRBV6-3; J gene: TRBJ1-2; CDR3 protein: CASSDEERGYGYTF; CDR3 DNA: TGTGCCAGCAGTGATGAGGAGCGGGGGTATGGCTACACCTTC
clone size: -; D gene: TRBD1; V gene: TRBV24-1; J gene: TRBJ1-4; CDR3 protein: CATSGPRGQSGKLFF; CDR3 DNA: TGTGCCACCAGTGGTCCCCGGGGACAGTCGGGAAAACTGTTTTTT
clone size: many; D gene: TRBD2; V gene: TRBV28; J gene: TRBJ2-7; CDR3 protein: CASSLSGGPYEQYF; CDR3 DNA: TGTGCCAGCAGCCTTAGCGGGGGACCCTACGAGCAGTACTTC
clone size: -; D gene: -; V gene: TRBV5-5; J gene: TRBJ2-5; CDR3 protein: CASSPTGNQETQYF; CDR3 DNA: TGTGCCAGCAGCCCAACAGGAAACCAAGAGACCCAGTACTTC
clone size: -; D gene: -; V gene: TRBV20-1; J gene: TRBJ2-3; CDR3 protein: CSANQRAVSTDAQYF; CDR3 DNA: TGCAGTGCCAATCAGAGGGCGGTTAGCACAGATGCGCAGTATTTT
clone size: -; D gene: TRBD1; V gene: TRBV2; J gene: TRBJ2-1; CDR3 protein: CASSLDRLYNAQFF; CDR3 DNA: TGTGCCAGCAGTCTGGACAGGTTGTACAATGCGCAGTTCTTC
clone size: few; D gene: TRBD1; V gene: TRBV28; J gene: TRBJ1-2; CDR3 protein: CASRGQGTSNYGYTF; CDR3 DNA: TGTGCCAGCAGGGGACAGGGAACATCGAACTATGGCTACACCTTC
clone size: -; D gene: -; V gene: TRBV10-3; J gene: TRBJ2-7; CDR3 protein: CAISEGDGPCYEQYF; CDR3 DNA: TGTGCCATCAGTGAAGGGGACGGACCGTGTTACGAGCAGTACTTC
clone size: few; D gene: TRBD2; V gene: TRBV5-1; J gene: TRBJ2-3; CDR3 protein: CASSLRPSGGLDTQYF; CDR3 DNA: TGCGCCAGCAGCTTGAGGCCCAGCGGGGGTTTAGATACGCAGTATTTT
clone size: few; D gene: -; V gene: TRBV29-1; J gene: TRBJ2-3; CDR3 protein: CSVEEGLITDTQYF; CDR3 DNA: TGCAGCGTTGAAGAGGGGTTGATCACAGATACGCAGTATTTT
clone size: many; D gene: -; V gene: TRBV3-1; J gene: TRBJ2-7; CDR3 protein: CASSQGWAPGMEQYF; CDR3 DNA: TGTGCCAGCAGCCAAGGATGGGCGCCCGGGATGGAGCAGTACTTC
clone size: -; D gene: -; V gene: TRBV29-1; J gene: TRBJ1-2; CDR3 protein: CSVRLGGAYGYTF; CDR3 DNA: TGCAGCGTTCGTCTGGGGGGTGCCTATGGCTACACCTTC
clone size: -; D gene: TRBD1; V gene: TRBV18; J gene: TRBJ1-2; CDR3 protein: CASSPPGTGVIYGYTF; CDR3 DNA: TGTGCCAGCTCACCACCGGGGACAGGGGTTATCTATGGCTACACCTTC
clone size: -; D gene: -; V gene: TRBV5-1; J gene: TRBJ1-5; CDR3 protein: CASSLAPSGYGNQPQHF; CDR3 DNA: TGCGCCAGCAGCTTGGCCCCTTCAGGGTATGGCAATCAGCCCCAGCATTTT
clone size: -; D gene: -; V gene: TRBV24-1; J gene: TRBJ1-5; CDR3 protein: CATSGARNQPQHF; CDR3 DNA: TGTGCCACCAGTGGAGCAAGAAATCAGCCCCAGCATTTT
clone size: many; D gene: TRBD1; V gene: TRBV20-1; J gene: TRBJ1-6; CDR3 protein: CSARGQGGNSPLHF; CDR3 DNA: TGCAGTGCTAGAGGACAGGGTGGTAATTCACCCCTCCACTTT
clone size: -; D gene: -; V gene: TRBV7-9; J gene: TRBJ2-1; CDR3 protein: CASSAPLAPLYNEQFF; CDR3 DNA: TGTGCCAGCAGCGCCCCACTAGCTCCCTTATACAATGAGCAGTTCTTC
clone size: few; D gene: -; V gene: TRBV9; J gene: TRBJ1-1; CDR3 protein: CASSPGAKFGEAFF; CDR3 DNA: TGTGCCAGCAGCCCTGGGGCCAAATTTGGTGAAGCTTTCTTT
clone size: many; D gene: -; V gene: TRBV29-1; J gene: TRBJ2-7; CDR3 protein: CSVENGVGTREQYF; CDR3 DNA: TGCAGCGTTGAAAATGGAGTTGGGACGCGCGAGCAGTACTTC
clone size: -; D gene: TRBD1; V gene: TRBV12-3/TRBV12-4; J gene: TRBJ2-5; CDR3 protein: CVSSLGQGEFHEQYF; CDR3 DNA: TGTGTCAGCAGTTTGGGACAGGGTGAATTCCATGAGCAGTACTTC
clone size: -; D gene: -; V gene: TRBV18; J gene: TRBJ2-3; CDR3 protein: CASSPLQGTDTQYF; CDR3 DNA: TGTGCCAGCTCACCACTACAGGGCACAGATACGCAGTATTTT
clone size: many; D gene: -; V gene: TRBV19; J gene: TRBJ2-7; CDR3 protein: CATKDAGGSYEQYF; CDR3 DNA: TGTGCCACTAAAGATGCTGGGGGCTCCTACGAGCAGTACTTC
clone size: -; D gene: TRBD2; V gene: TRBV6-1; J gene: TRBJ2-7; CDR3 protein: CASSVTSGGSEQYF; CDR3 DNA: TGTGCCAGCAGCGTCACTAGCGGGGGGAGCGAGCAGTACTTC
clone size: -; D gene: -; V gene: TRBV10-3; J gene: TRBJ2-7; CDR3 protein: CAVEIHRVSYEQYF; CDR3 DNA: TGTGCCGTCGAAATCCACAGAGTCTCCTACGAGCAGTACTTC
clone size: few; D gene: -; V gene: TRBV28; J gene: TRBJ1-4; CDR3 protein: CASSFALVATNEKLFF; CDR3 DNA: TGTGCCAGCAGTTTCGCCCTCGTCGCAACTAATGAAAAACTGTTTTTT